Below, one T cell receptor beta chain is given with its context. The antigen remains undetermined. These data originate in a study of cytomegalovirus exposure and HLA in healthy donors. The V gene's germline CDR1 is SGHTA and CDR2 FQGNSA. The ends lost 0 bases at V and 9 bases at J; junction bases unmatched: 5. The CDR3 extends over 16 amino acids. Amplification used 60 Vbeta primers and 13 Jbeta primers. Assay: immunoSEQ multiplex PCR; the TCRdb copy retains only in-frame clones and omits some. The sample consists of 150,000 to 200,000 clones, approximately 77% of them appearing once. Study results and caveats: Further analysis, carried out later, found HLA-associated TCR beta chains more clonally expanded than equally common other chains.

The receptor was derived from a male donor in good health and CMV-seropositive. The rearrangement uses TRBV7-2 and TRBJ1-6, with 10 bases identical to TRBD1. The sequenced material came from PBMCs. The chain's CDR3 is CASSLAGGQGSSPLHF. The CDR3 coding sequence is TGTGCCAGCAGCTTAGCGGGGGGACAGGGGAGTTCACCCCTCCACTTT.